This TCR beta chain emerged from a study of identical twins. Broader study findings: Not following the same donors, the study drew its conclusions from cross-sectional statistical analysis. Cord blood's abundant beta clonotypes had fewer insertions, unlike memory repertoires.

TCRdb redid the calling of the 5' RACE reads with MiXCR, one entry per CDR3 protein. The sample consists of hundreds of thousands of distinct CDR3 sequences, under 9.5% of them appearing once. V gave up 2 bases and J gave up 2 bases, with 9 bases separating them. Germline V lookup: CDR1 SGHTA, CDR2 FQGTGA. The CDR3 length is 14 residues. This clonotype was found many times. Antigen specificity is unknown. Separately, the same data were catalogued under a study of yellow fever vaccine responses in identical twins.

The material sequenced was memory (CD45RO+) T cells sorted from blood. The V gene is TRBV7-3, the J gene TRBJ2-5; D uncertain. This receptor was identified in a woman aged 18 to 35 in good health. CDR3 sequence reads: CASSLSSGQETQYF. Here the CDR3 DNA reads TGTGCCAGCAGCTTATCGTCAGGTCAAGAGACCCAGTACTTC.